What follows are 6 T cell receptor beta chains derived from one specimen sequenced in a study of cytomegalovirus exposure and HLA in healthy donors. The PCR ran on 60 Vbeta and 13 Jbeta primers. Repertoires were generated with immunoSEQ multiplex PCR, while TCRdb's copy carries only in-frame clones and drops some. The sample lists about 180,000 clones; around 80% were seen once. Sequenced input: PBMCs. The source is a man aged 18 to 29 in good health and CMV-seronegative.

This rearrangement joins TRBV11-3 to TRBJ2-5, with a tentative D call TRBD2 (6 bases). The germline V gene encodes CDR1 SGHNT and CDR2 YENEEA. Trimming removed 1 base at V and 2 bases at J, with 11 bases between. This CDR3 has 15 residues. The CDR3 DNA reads TGTGCCAGCAGCTTAGCGGGCGGGGATCAAGAGACCCAGTACTTC. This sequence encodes CASSLAGGDQETQYF.

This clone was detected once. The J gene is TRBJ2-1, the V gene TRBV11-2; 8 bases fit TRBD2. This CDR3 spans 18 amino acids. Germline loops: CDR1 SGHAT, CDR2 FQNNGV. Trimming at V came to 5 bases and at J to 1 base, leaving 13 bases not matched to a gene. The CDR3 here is CASSLSHYERGSYNEQFF. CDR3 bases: TGTGCCAGCAGCCTCTCCCACTATGAGCGGGGGTCCTACAATGAGCAGTTCTTC.

CDR3 in DNA: TGTGCCAGCAGCTTAGGCCATGGGGGGGGCCGTGGCTACACCTTC. It translates to CASSLGHGGGRGYTF. The chain carries TRBV13 and TRBJ1-2; D is perhaps TRBD1 (6 bases). The length of the CDR3 is 15 residues. Germline CDR1 PRHDT, CDR2 FYEKMQ (reference sequence). V lost 0 bases to trimming and J lost 7 bases, with 15 bases between them.

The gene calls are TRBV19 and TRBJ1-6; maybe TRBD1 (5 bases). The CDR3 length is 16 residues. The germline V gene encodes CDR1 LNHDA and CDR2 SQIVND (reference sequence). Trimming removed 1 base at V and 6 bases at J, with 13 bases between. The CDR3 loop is CASSIGGAGVNSPLHF. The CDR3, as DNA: TGTGCCAGTAGTATAGGTGGCGCGGGGGTTAATTCACCCCTCCACTTT.

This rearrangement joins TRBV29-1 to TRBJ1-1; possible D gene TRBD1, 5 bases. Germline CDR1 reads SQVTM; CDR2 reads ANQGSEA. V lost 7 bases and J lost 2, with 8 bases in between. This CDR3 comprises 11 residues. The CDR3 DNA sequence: TGCAGCGCGGACAAAAACACTGAAGCTTTCTTT. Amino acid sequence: CSADKNTEAFF.

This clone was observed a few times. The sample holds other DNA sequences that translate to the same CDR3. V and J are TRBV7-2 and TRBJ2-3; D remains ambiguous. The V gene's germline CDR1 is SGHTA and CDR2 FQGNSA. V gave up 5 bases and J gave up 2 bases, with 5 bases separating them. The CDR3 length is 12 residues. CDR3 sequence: CASSPYTDTQYF. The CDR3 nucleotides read TGTGCCAGCAGCCCTTACACAGATACGCAGTATTTT.